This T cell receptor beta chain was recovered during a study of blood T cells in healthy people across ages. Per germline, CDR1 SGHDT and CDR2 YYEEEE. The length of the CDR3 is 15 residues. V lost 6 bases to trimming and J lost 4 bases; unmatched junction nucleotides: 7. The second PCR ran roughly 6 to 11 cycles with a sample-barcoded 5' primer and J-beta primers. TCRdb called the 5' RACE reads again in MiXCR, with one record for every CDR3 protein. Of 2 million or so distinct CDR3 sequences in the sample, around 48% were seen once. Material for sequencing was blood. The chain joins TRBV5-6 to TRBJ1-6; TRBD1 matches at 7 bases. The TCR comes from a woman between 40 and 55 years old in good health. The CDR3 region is CASTDREIYNSPLHF. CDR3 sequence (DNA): TGTGCCAGCACAGACAGGGAAATATATAATTCACCCCTCCACTTT. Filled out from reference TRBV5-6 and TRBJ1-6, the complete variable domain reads DAGVTQSPTHLIKTRGQQVTLRCSPKSGHDTVSWYQQALGQGPQFIFQYYEEEERQRGNFPDRFSGHQFPNYSSELNVNALLLGDSALYLCASTDREIYNSPLHFGNGTRLTVT.